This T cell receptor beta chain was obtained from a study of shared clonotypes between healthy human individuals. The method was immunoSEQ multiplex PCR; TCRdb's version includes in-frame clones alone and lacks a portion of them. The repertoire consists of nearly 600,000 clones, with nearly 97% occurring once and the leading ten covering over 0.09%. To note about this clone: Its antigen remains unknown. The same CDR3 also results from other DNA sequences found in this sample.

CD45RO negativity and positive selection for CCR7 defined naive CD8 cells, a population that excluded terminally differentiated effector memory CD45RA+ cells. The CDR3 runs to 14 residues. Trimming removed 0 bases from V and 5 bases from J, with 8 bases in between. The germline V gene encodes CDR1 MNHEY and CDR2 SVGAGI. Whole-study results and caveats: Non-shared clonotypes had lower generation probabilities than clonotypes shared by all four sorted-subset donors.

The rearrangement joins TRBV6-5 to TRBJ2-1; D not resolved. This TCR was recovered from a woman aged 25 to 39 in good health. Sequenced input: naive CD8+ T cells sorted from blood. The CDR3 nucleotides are TGTGCCAGCAGTTACTCGCGAGGACACAATGAGCAGTTCTTC. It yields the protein CASSYSRGHNEQFF.